This passage covers 16 T cell receptor beta chains from one sample sequenced in a study of OX40 agonist ivuxolimab in advanced cancers. Profiling relied on immunoSEQ multiplex PCR, and the TCRdb table lists in-frame clones only, not all of them. The sample has 65,000 to 90,000 clones, 90% seen once. The starting material was CD4+ or CD8+ T cells sorted from blood, obtained in a trial of the OX40 agonist ivuxolimab. The receptor source for this set is an adult with an advanced solid tumor such as melanoma, head and neck, liver or kidney cancer.

The chain couples TRBV5-1 to TRBJ2-1; 7 positions agree with TRBD1. V gave up 4 bases and J gave up 5 bases; unmatched junction bases: 6. Germline-derived CDR1 and CDR2 are SGHRS and YFSETQ. The CDR3 runs 14 residues. CDR3 sequence: CASSTRTGDNEQFF. The CDR3 DNA sequence: TGCGCCAGCAGCACTCGAACAGGGGACAATGAGCAGTTCTTC. The full variable domain, in which reference TRBV5-1 and TRBJ2-1 provide the parts outside the CDR3, is KAGVTQTPRYLIKTRGQQVTLSCSPISGHRSVSWYQQTPGQGLQFLFEYFSETQRNKGNFPGRFSGRQFSNSRSEMNVSTLELGDSALYLCASSTRTGDNEQFFGPGTRLTVL.

The chain has TRBV28 and TRBJ2-3; TRBD2 agrees at 12 bases. V shed 1 base and J 4 bases; nucleotides not matched to a gene: 3. The CDR3 is made up of 16 amino acids. CDR1 is MDHEN and CDR2 is SYDVKM in the germline V gene. The CDR3 spells CASSLYLAGGPDTQYF. The CDR3 nucleotides read TGTGCCAGCAGTTTATATCTAGCGGGAGGGCCAGATACGCAGTATTTT.

This clone was seen a single time. V usage is TRBV5-1 and J usage is TRBJ2-5; D ambiguous. This CDR3 comprises 12 residues. The germline V and J ends were trimmed by 2 bases and 2 bases, with 4 bases remaining between them. Germline V CDR1 and CDR2: SGHRS, YFSETQ. The CDR3 nucleotides are TGCGCCAGCAGCTTAGCACAAGAGACCCAGTACTTC. Protein sequence: CASSLAQETQYF.

The chain combines TRBV19 with TRBJ2-2; TRBD2 aligns across 8 bases. The V gene end was trimmed by 3 bases and the J gene end by 6 bases; junction bases not matched to a gene: 9. The CDR3 is made up of 16 amino acids. Germline lookup yields CDR1 LNHDA and CDR2 SQIVND (reference sequence). Here the CDR3 reads CASSMDGRAAAGELFF. The CDR3 DNA reads TGTGCCAGTAGTATGGACGGGAGGGCTGCGGCCGGGGAGCTGTTTTTT.

The rearrangement links TRBV11-2 to TRBJ2-6; D ambiguous. Trimming left V 5 bases short and J 1 base short, with 12 bases between. This CDR3 comprises 16 residues. The germline CDR1 and CDR2 sequences are SGHAT and FQNNGV. The CDR3 DNA follows: TGTGCCAGCAGCCCCACGGCGAGATCTGGGGCCAACGTCCTGACTTTC. It yields the protein CASSPTARSGANVLTF.

This chain connects TRBV18 to TRBJ2-7, with 10 bases that match TRBD1. The J segment lost 5 bases and the V segment lost 3 bases, leaving 10 bases of the junction unmatched. In germline, CDR1 is KGHSH, CDR2 LQKENI. This CDR3 spans 16 amino acids. The CDR3 bases are TGTGCCAGCTCACCTTGGATGCGGACAGGGGGGAACGAGCAGTACTTC. This translates into CASSPWMRTGGNEQYF.

The rearrangement uses TRBV28 and TRBJ2-2, with TRBD2 matching over 9 bases. This CDR3 has 16 amino acids. CDR1 MDHEN and CDR2 SYDVKM come from the germline V gene. V dropped 7 bases and J dropped 7; count of bases not matched to a gene: 13. The CDR3 DNA reads TGTGCCAGCACCAACCCGGGTAGCGGGAGAGGCGGGGAGCTGTTTTTT. Its translation: CASTNPGSGRGGELFF. The whole variable domain, remainder taken from reference TRBV28 and TRBJ2-2, is DVKVTQSSRYLVKRTGEKVFLECVQDMDHENMFWYRQDPGLGLRLIYFSYDVKMKEKGDIPEGYSVSREKKERFSLILESASTNQTSMYLCASTNPGSGRGGELFFGEGSRLTVL.

The rearrangement uses TRBV7-9 and TRBJ2-1; 8 bases map to TRBD2. CDR1 is SEHNR and CDR2 is FQNEAQ in the germline V gene (reference sequence). CDR3 length equals 12 residues. V trimming: 5 bases; J trimming: 13 bases; junction bases outside the gene matches: 7. The CDR3 is CASSISGEAQFF. In DNA, the CDR3 is TGTGCCAGCAGCATTAGCGGGGAGGCCCAGTTCTTC.

The chain is built from TRBV5-1 and TRBJ1-1; D is perhaps TRBD1 (6 bases). The CDR3 spans 13 residues. The germline CDR1 and CDR2 sequences are SGHRS and YFSETQ. Trimming removed 4 bases from V and 3 bases from J, with 10 bases in between. This chain's CDR3 is CASSGTGYTEAFF. The CDR3 bases are TGCGCCAGCAGCGGTACAGGGTACACTGAAGCTTTCTTT.

The chain is built from TRBV2 and TRBJ1-2; unclear D gene. Germline CDR1 reads SNHLY; CDR2 reads FYNNEI. Trimming removed 3 bases at V and 3 bases at J, with 8 bases between. The CDR3 length is 13 residues. The CDR3 reads CASSESQDYGYTF. CDR3 sequence (DNA): TGTGCCAGCAGTGAGTCCCAGGACTATGGCTACACCTTC.

This clone was counted a few times. The chain recombines TRBV7-9 with TRBJ2-7, with D possibly matching TRBD1 (6 bases). In germline, CDR1 is SEHNR, CDR2 FQNEAQ (reference sequence). V was cut by 5 bases and J by 6 bases, with 11 bases left in between. The CDR3 extends over 12 amino acids. CDR3 sequence: CASSAQGREQYF. CDR3 sequence (DNA): TGTGCCAGCAGCGCACAGGGACGCGAGCAGTACTTC.

Here the CDR3 reads CASSSQGYGSNQPQHF. The CDR3 region has the DNA TGTGCCAGCAGCTCCCAGGGGTACGGGAGCAATCAGCCCCAGCATTTT. The chain employs TRBV5-4 and TRBJ1-5, with D perhaps TRBD1 (6 bases). Germline V CDR1 and CDR2: SGHNT, YYREEE (reference sequence). V lost 3 bases, J lost 1 base, and 14 bases lay in between. The CDR3 covers 16 residues.

V is TRBV30 and J is TRBJ2-4; D gene unclear. Germline V gives CDR1 GTSNPN, CDR2 SVGIG (reference sequence). CDR3 size: 12 residues. Trimming took off 0 bases at V and 5 bases at J, with 5 bases between the two ends. The CDR3 bases are TGTGCCTGGAGTGTACCGGAAAACATTCAGTACTTC. As protein: CAWSVPENIQYF. Full variable domain (missing parts from reference TRBV30 and TRBJ2-4): SQTIHQWPATLVQPVGSPLSLECTVEGTSNPNLYWYRQAAGRGLQLLFYSVGIGQISSEVPQNLSASRPQDRQFILSSKKLLLSDSGFYLCAWSVPENIQYFGAGTRLSVL.

The chain carries TRBV5-1 and TRBJ2-3; D ambiguous. Per germline, CDR1 SGHRS and CDR2 YFSETQ. V lost 3 bases, J lost 2 bases, and 10 bases lay in between. This CDR3 region has 14 residues. Here the CDR3 DNA reads TGCGCCAGCAGCTCTTCCGCGCACACAGATACGCAGTATTTT. It codes for CASSSSAHTDTQYF.

This sequence joins TRBV11-2 and TRBJ2-4, with a tentative D call TRBD1 (5 bases). The CDR3 spans 14 residues. Looked up from germline, CDR1 is SGHAT and CDR2 is FQNNGV. V was trimmed by 5 bases and J by 7 bases, leaving 15 bases between them. CDR3 loop: CASSRPQGPNIQYF. The CDR3 DNA follows: TGTGCCAGCAGCCGGCCGCAGGGCCCCAACATTCAGTACTTC.

V and J are TRBV4-3 and TRBJ2-7; D perhaps matches TRBD1 (6 bases). The V end lost 0 bases, the J end lost 2 bases, and 8 bases lay between the germline ends. Germline V gene lookup returns CDR1 LGHNA and CDR2 YSLEER. The length of the CDR3 is 14 residues. This CDR3 reads CASSQEQGPYEQYF. CDR3 in DNA: TGCGCCAGCAGCCAAGAGCAGGGGCCCTACGAGCAGTACTTC.